Detailed here is one TCR beta chain. The specificity of this receptor is unknown. No quality values exist for individual bases; no much larger clone is one base distant. This sample is part of a study of blood T cell repertoires in COVID-19 (dated by TCRdb to the early 2020s). For context, the study as a whole: Samples from collaborators originated in the United States, Italy and Spain and spanned both the acute and convalescent phases of COVID-19. The prospective study material was composed of cDNA or gDNA derived from T cells, B-cell-depleted T cells, or PBMCs. The dataset comprised deeply sampled blood TCRbeta repertoires from subjects exposed to, actively infected with, or recovered from COVID-19. A freely available public database, intended as a resource for researchers studying the immune response to SARS-CoV-2, is where the repertoires were released. The samples were drawn from two sources: the first 160 participants of the ongoing ImmuneRACE study, and 1,000 to 1,500 subjects contributed by 6 global collaborators. A de-identified subject ID, COVID-19 status, age in years and sex were almost always included in the sample metadata. Where HLA class I and class II types were available, the types were taken from metadata supplied by the sample provider, not from assay-based typing.

The CDR3 holds 14 amino acids from the cysteine to the phenylalanine. The only DNA kept is the CDR3, 42 bases in frame from the first base. Compared with germline, V lacks 2 bases and J lacks 8 bases; bases without a gene match: 6. According to the germline V gene (reference sequence), CDR1 reads LNHDA and CDR2 reads SQIVND. The immunoSEQ Assay, a bias-controlled multiplex PCR, was used to amplify TCRbeta CDR3 regions from genomic DNA. In the paper's pipeline: Within the assay, amplification of reference gene primers was used to estimate how many nucleated cells each sample contained. To quantify the absolute abundance of each unique TCRbeta CDR3 rearrangement, sequence reads were collapsed and filtered. For each sample, productive Simpson clonality was calculated as the square root of Simpson's diversity index over productive rearrangements. This is the immuneACCESS table as TCRdb keeps it, with only in-frame sequences that have V and J called. A part of the clones is gone; compared with another copy, unresolved V genes explain less than half, and the rest is unexplained. V, J and clone size are taken as reported in that table, and D and trimming were inferred from the DNA itself. This sample comprises 200,000 to 300,000 clones, roughly 79% of them detected only once. 7.5% to 8% of the sample lies in the top ten.

One collaborating source in Seattle enrolled patients while the patients were actively infected and followed the patients over time throughout the course of disease. Whole blood was collected in K2EDTA tubes by collaborating institutions according to the institutions' own protocols. For TCRbeta analysis, collaborator samples were shipped as frozen whole blood, as isolated PBMCs, or as DNA extracted from either sample type. Overall study outcomes, separate from this receptor: The quantity of clinical and demographic metadata differed by source and by participant and was supplied without curation.

The material sequenced was peripheral blood. The source is a woman older than 75 with COVID-19, enrolled during active disease. This receptor chain uses TRBV19 and TRBJ1-2; 9 middle bases align to TRBD1. The DNA sequence is TGTGCCAGTAGTATACTCGCCGGGACAGGGGGCTACACCTTC. Translated, it gives CASSILAGTGGYTF.